A selection of T cell receptor beta chains follows, all from one sample in a study of blood T cell repertoires in COVID-19. Some clones are missing from TCRdb's copy, which holds only in-frame ones; the method was immunoSEQ multiplex PCR. Of some 120,000 clones in the sample, more than 75% are singletons; the top ten hold about 1.6%. The specimen was peripheral blood. These receptors were taken from a human donor in a cohort sampled during active COVID-19. The CDR3 runs from the conserved cysteine through the conserved F or W. A D gene is named only where the DNA matches it firmly. A clone size is listed for some rows: how often the clone was seen (once, few, many), or a class if it is expanded.

j_call	v_call	d_call	clone_size	cdr3_aa	cdr3_nt
TRBJ2-7	TRBV27	-	-	CASRDNRYEQYF	TGTGCCAGCAGAGACAACAGGTACGAGCAGTACTTC
TRBJ2-3	TRBV11-3	TRBD1	-	CASSQGQGRDTQYF	TGTGCCAGCAGCCAAGGACAGGGTAGAGATACGCAGTATTTT
TRBJ2-7	TRBV7-8	TRBD2	-	CASSSRLAGAPLRYEQYF	TGTGCCAGCAGCTCGAGACTAGCGGGGGCCCCCTTAAGGTACGAGCAGTACTTC
TRBJ2-7	TRBV13	TRBD2	-	CASSLGRGGPYEQYF	TGTGCCAGCAGCTTAGGTCGGGGGGGGCCCTACGAGCAGTACTTC
TRBJ2-1	TRBV19	TRBD2	-	CASSIGGAGNEQFF	TGTGCCAGTAGTATCGGGGGGGCAGGGAATGAGCAGTTCTTC
TRBJ2-2	TRBV9	-	-	CASSVASSITGELFF	TGTGCCAGCAGCGTAGCGTCCTCTATCACCGGGGAGCTGTTTTTT
TRBJ2-2	TRBV12-3/TRBV12-4	TRBD2	-	CASRGRATGELFF	TGTGCCAGCAGAGGGAGGGCGACCGGGGAGCTGTTTTTT
TRBJ1-2	TRBV5-5	-	-	CASSPKGPNYGYTF	TGTGCCAGCAGCCCCAAGGGGCCAAACTATGGCTACACCTTC
TRBJ2-5	TRBV28	-	-	CASSLAGGKETQYF	TGTGCCAGCAGTTTGGCAGGTGGTAAGGAGACCCAGTACTTC
TRBJ2-1	TRBV19	TRBD2	-	CASGPLAPSYNEQFF	TGTGCCAGTGGACCACTAGCGCCTTCTTACAATGAGCAGTTCTTC
TRBJ2-3	TRBV14	TRBD2	-	CASSQDWASGGTSTDTQYF	TGTGCCAGCAGCCAAGATTGGGCTAGCGGAGGAACTAGCACAGATACGCAGTATTTT
TRBJ2-3	TRBV5-1	-	-	CASSLEVAGPDTQYF	TGCGCCAGCAGCTTGGAGGTAGCTGGCCCAGATACGCAGTATTTT
TRBJ1-4	TRBV27	TRBD1	-	CASSKGQGAGEKLFF	TGTGCCAGCAGTAAGGGACAGGGGGCCGGGGAAAAACTGTTTTTT
TRBJ2-3	TRBV5-1	-	-	CASSLRAGSTDTQYF	TGCGCCAGCAGCTTGCGAGCAGGCTCCACAGATACGCAGTATTTT
TRBJ2-3	TRBV5-1	-	-	CATRLQTSTDTQYF	TGCGCCACCCGCCTGCAGACTAGCACAGATACGCAGTATTTT
TRBJ2-2	TRBV3-1/TRBV3-2	TRBD2	-	CASSVALAGGPATGELFF	TGTGCCAGCAGCGTCGCGCTAGCGGGGGGACCCGCCACCGGGGAGCTGTTTTTT
TRBJ2-3	TRBV4-2	-	-	CASSQGANTPSTDTQYF	TGTGCCAGCAGCCAAGGGGCTAATACGCCTAGCACAGATACGCAGTATTTT
TRBJ1-5	TRBV2	TRBD1	-	CASSALGTVSNQPQHF	TGTGCCAGCAGTGCCCTAGGGACAGTTAGCAATCAGCCCCAGCATTTT
TRBJ1-1	TRBV13	-	-	CASSLYQGIITEAFF	TGTGCCAGCAGCCTTTATCAGGGGATTATTACTGAAGCTTTCTTT
TRBJ1-1	TRBV28	TRBD1	few	CASRQGAVGEAFF	TGTGCCAGCAGACAGGGGGCGGTCGGTGAAGCTTTCTTT
TRBJ1-2	TRBV28	TRBD1	-	CASSGPGKTGVLF	TGTGCCAGCAGTGGTCCGGGGAAAACAGGGGTTCTATTC
TRBJ2-1	TRBV29-1	TRBD2	-	CSVKGQRREDNEQFF	TGCAGCGTTAAGGGGCAGCGGCGGGAGGACAATGAGCAGTTCTTC
TRBJ2-2	TRBV5-8	-	-	CASSILTGVGELFF	TGTGCCAGCAGCATCCTTACAGGAGTTGGGGAGCTGTTTTTT